Presented here are 29 T cell receptor beta chains from one specimen sequenced in a study of Ad26.COV2.S vaccination and SARS-CoV-2 variants listed by TCRdb under 2021. This specimen's treatment or condition label, per the study, means: over 15 received Ad26.COV2.S at low or high dose, single or two shots; 5 received placebo; per-sample allocation not given. For vaccine and placebo recipients, repertoires were sequenced using samples collected on day 63 after the first injection. Library prep was done by the immunoSEQ multiplex PCR assay. Here the immuneACCESS table is served through TCRdb, limited to in-frame sequences with V and J called. Missing clones are a known gap in these copies; in checked studies unresolved V genes cover under half, and the rest lacks a known reason. This sample lists 350,000 to 450,000 clones; 80% to 90% were detected once. Around 3.3% of the sample lies in the top ten.

This material consisted of peripheral blood, taken in a trial of Ad26.COV2.S vaccine versus placebo. The receptor set was obtained from a person between 18 and 65 years old who received the Ad26.COV2.S COVID-19 vaccine or a placebo.

The V gene is TRBV7-2, the J gene TRBJ1-2; D is possibly TRBD1 (5 bases). Trimming cost V 2 bases and J 0 bases, with 10 bases left between them. Per germline, CDR1 SGHTA and CDR2 FQGNSA. The CDR3 loop spans 15 amino acids. Here the CDR3 reads CASSLRGGSNYGYTF. CDR3 nucleotide sequence: TGTGCCAGCAGCTTACGGGGGGGGTCTAACTATGGCTACACCTTC.

V usage is TRBV18 and J usage is TRBJ2-7; 9 nucleotides align to TRBD2. V lost 3 bases, J lost 4 bases, and 7 bases stayed unmatched. This CDR3 region has 15 residues. Germline V lookup: CDR1 KGHSH, CDR2 LQKENI. CDR3: CASSPKIAGAYEQYF. As DNA, the CDR3 is TGTGCCAGCTCACCTAAGATAGCGGGAGCTTACGAGCAGTACTTC.

This clone was picked up a small number of times. The chain links TRBV12-3 or TRBV12-4 to TRBJ2-5; possible D gene TRBD1, 6 bases. V was cut by 3 bases and J by 5 bases, with 10 bases left in between. CDR3 length equals 13 residues. CDR3 loop: CASSFGGRETQYF. CDR3 nucleotides: TGTGCCAGCAGTTTTGGGGGCAGGGAGACCCAGTACTTC.

The gene calls are TRBV9 and TRBJ2-1, with 7 bases lining up with TRBD1. J was trimmed by 8 bases and V by 4 bases; bases with no gene match: 6. Germline CDR1 is SGDLS and CDR2 is YYNGEE. CDR3 size: 13 residues. The CDR3 bases are TGTGCCAGCAGCCTTACAGGGGCCCATGAGCAGTTCTTC. It is translated as CASSLTGAHEQFF.

The chain employs TRBV29-1 and TRBJ2-1; D perhaps matches TRBD2 (5 bases). Trimming took 7 bases from V and 8 from J, leaving 18 bases between them. Germline CDR1 SQVTM, CDR2 ANQGSEA. The CDR3 loop spans 13 amino acids. CDR3 sequence reads: CSGGLMGSDEQFF. The CDR3 DNA is TGCAGCGGCGGGCTAATGGGTTCGGATGAGCAGTTCTTC.

The V call is TRBV6-6, the J call TRBJ2-3; D remains unclear. Germline V gene sequence: CDR1 MNHNY, CDR2 SVGAGI (reference sequence). CDR3 length: 14 residues. With 2 bases removed from V and 3 bases from J, the gap between germline ends came to 9 bases. The CDR3 nucleotides are TGTGCCAGCAGTTACAGGCAGCCTACAGATACGCAGTATTTT. Protein product: CASSYRQPTDTQYF.

CDR3 residues: CASSLGLQIRTDTQYF. In DNA form, the CDR3 reads TGCGCCAGCAGCTTGGGACTCCAAATTCGCACAGATACGCAGTATTTT. V and J are TRBV5-1 and TRBJ2-3; D gene uncertain. The CDR3 totals 16 residues. V shed 0 bases and J shed 1 base, with 12 bases lying between them. In germline, CDR1 is SGHRS, CDR2 YFSETQ.

The chain joins TRBV27 to TRBJ2-7; D possibly corresponds to TRBD2 (5 bases). Trimming stripped 5 bases from V and 0 bases from J, with 14 bases between. The CDR3 covers 15 residues. Looked up from germline, CDR1 is MNHEY and CDR2 is SMNVEV (reference sequence). This chain's CDR3 is CASSPGGWDSYEQYF. CDR3 nucleotides: TGTGCCAGCAGTCCTGGCGGGTGGGACTCCTACGAGCAGTACTTC.

V gene TRBV6-2 or TRBV6-3 combines with J gene TRBJ2-5; D is unclear. V was shortened by 6 bases and J by 4 bases, with 15 bases between the two germline ends. Germline values: CDR1 MNHEY, CDR2 SVGEGT. The CDR3 contains 14 residues. The CDR3 loop reads CASSPVVGGETQYF. Here the CDR3 DNA reads TGTGCCAGCAGCCCGGTCGTGGGTGGAGAGACCCAGTACTTC.

The chain recombines TRBV6-6 with TRBJ2-5; a weak D match, TRBD2 (5 bases). Germline CDR1 MNHNY, CDR2 SVGAGI (reference sequence). This CDR3 is 13 amino acids long. Trimming took 7 bases from V and 5 from J, leaving 14 bases between them. The CDR3 DNA is TGTGCCAGCAATCTAGCTGGCGGGGAGACCCAGTACTTC. Translating it yields CASNLAGGETQYF.

J is TRBJ2-7 and V is TRBV28; 7 bases agree with TRBD1. Per the germline V gene, CDR1 is MDHEN and CDR2 is SYDVKM. The CDR3 is 16 residues long. Trimming at V came to 3 bases and at J to 5 bases, leaving 13 bases not matched to a gene. The CDR3 nucleotides read TGTGCCAGCAGTTTCCCCCAAGGGGGCGCTGTTAACGAGCAGTACTTC. This sequence encodes CASSFPQGGAVNEQYF.

The chain has TRBV30 and TRBJ1-6, with 7 bases identical to TRBD1. The CDR3 runs to 18 residues. Germline V lookup: CDR1 GTSNPN, CDR2 SVGIG (reference sequence). V gave up 3 bases and J gave up 9 bases; unmatched junction bases: 20. This CDR3 reads CAWRLTGVVTGGRSPLHF. CDR3 bases: TGTGCCTGGAGACTAACAGGGGTAGTGACTGGTGGCCGTTCACCCCTCCACTTT.

The chain recombines TRBV5-1 with TRBJ2-5; D possibly corresponds to TRBD1 (7 bases). CDR1 is SGHRS, CDR2 YFSETQ, per germline. V was cut by 0 bases and J by 1 base, with 10 bases left in between. This CDR3 comprises 15 residues. The CDR3 is CASSLAEGAQETQYF. The DNA of the CDR3 is TGCGCCAGCAGCTTGGCGGAGGGGGCCCAAGAGACCCAGTACTTC. The full variable domain, completed using reference TRBV5-1 and TRBJ2-5, is KAGVTQTPRYLIKTRGQQVTLSCSPISGHRSVSWYQQTPGQGLQFLFEYFSETQRNKGNFPGRFSGRQFSNSRSEMNVSTLELGDSALYLCASSLAEGAQETQYFGPGTRLLVL.

The V and J genes are TRBV11-2 and TRBJ2-1; no clear D gene. V lost 1 base and J lost 8, with 9 bases in between. In germline, CDR1 is SGHAT, CDR2 FQNNGV. This CDR3 spans 13 amino acids. The CDR3 loop reads CASSLVVADEQFF. CDR3 nucleotides: TGTGCCAGCAGCTTAGTCGTGGCCGATGAGCAGTTCTTC.

This clone was seen a single time. J is TRBJ1-1 and V is TRBV30; D possibly corresponds to TRBD1 (5 bases). V shed 2 bases and J shed 4 bases, with 20 bases lying between them. Germline CDR1 reads GTSNPN; CDR2 reads SVGIG (reference sequence). This CDR3 is 16 amino acids long. The CDR3 DNA reads TGTGCCTGGAGTCCCGCTCCCGGGGCCCGGGGCACTGAAGCTTTCTTT. This encodes CAWSPAPGARGTEAFF.

This clone has a single count. The chain carries TRBV2 and TRBJ2-2; 10 bases map to TRBD1. Germline-derived CDR1 and CDR2 are SNHLY and FYNNEI. The V gene end was trimmed by 6 bases and the J gene end by 6 bases; junction bases not matched to a gene: 7. There are 15 residues in the CDR3. Here the CDR3 reads CASRRDRGEPGELFF. As DNA, the CDR3 is TGTGCCAGCAGGAGGGACAGGGGAGAACCCGGGGAGCTGTTTTTT.

The V gene is TRBV3-1 (or the pseudogene TRBV3-2), the J gene TRBJ2-7; D is unresolved. The CDR3 covers 11 residues. Trimming shortened V by 1 base and J by 6 bases, and 4 bases separated the two germline ends. CDR1 is LGHDT and CDR2 is YNNKEL in the germline V gene (reference sequence). The CDR3 region has the DNA TGTGCCAGCAGCCAAGCCGCCGAGCAGTACTTC. Translating it yields CASSQAAEQYF.

The rearrangement joins TRBV30 to TRBJ2-5; the D is unclear. The CDR3 has 13 amino acids. The germline V gene encodes CDR1 GTSNPN and CDR2 SVGIG (reference sequence). The ends were cut back, 5 bases at V and 7 bases at J, with 17 bases in the middle. Here the CDR3 DNA reads TGTGCCTGGGGGCGTAAGGGAATTTTGACCCAGTACTTC. Protein sequence: CAWGRKGILTQYF.

The rearrangement links TRBV5-4 to TRBJ2-7, with 9 positions matching TRBD1. This CDR3 spans 14 amino acids. The V gene end was trimmed by 4 bases and the J gene end by 5 bases; junction bases not matched to a gene: 7. Per germline, CDR1 SGHNT and CDR2 YYREEE (reference sequence). DNA for the CDR3: TGTGCCAGCAGCGCCCGGGACAGGGCCAACGAGCAGTACTTC. Amino acids: CASSARDRANEQYF.

Note on this clone: One end of the junction is discordant with germline, which a read error may explain. The rearrangement joins TRBV7-7 to TRBJ2-5, with D possibly TRBD1 on 6 matching bases. The CDR3 has 12 residues. The V gene's germline CDR1 is SSHAT and CDR2 FNYEAQ (reference sequence). The CDR3 reads CASSSGEETQYF. The CDR3 coding sequence is TGTGCTAGCAGCTCAGGGGAAGAGACCCAGTACTTC.

The chain links TRBV4-1 to TRBJ2-5; TRBD2 matches at 11 bases. The CDR3 loop spans 15 amino acids. The V segment lost 6 bases and the J segment 4 bases; nucleotides outside the gene matches: 7. The germline V gene encodes CDR1 MGHRA and CDR2 YSYEKL. For the CDR3, the DNA is TGCGCCAGCAGTCGGACTAGCGGGTTTGCAGAGACCCAGTACTTC. Protein: CASSRTSGFAETQYF.

This chain uses TRBV19 with TRBJ2-7; D not certain. CDR1 and CDR2 from the germline V gene are LNHDA and SQIVND (reference sequence). Trimming stripped 1 base from V and 0 bases from J, with 10 bases between. The CDR3 runs to 15 residues. The CDR3 region has the DNA TGTGCCAGTAGTATAGCCCCAAAGAGCTCCTACGAGCAGTACTTC. It codes for CASSIAPKSSYEQYF.

The sample holds a few counts of this clone. V is TRBV19 and J is TRBJ2-2; 7 bases align to TRBD1. V dropped 5 bases and J dropped 6; count of bases not matched to a gene: 15. CDR3 length: 17 residues. Germline CDR1 LNHDA, CDR2 SQIVND (reference sequence). CDR3 coding DNA: TGTGCCAGTAGTGAGGGATATGGGTCAGGGGGTTCCGGGGAGCTGTTTTTT. It is translated as CASSEGYGSGGSGELFF.

This sequence joins TRBV14 and TRBJ1-2; D might be TRBD1 (6 bases). The CDR3 contains 12 residues. Trimming shortened V by 4 bases and J by 13 bases, and 16 bases separated the two germline ends. Looked up from germline, CDR1 is SGHDN and CDR2 is FVKESK. CDR3 coding DNA: TGTGCCAGCAGCCGATACCTGACAGGCCCCACCTTC. This encodes CASSRYLTGPTF.

The V and J genes are TRBV5-4 and TRBJ2-7; TRBD2 might be the D (5 bases). This CDR3 comprises 15 residues. The germline V gene encodes CDR1 SGHNT and CDR2 YYREEE (reference sequence). The ends were cut back, 0 bases at V and 2 bases at J, with 12 bases in the middle. In DNA, the CDR3 is TGTGCCAGCAGCTTGGGTAGCGCGGCGGCCTACGAGCAGTACTTC. Protein: CASSLGSAAAYEQYF.

V usage is TRBV15 and J usage is TRBJ2-5; 14 bases are a match to TRBD2. Trimming cost V 0 bases and J 2 bases; bases outside gene matches: 5. Looked up from germline, CDR1 is LNHNV and CDR2 is YYDKDF (reference sequence). The CDR3 covers 18 residues. CDR3 bases: TGTGCCACCAGCAGAGATCGCGGGACTAGCGGGGGTCAAGAGACCCAGTACTTC. Its protein is CATSRDRGTSGGQETQYF.

V and J are TRBV6-2 or TRBV6-3 and TRBJ2-5, with no clear D. The germline V gene encodes CDR1 MNHEY and CDR2 SVGEGT. V dropped 6 bases and J dropped 5 bases, with 7 bases sitting between them. The CDR3 has 11 residues. CDR3 region: CASSQVETQYF. The CDR3 DNA reads as TGTGCCAGCAGCCAGGTGGAGACCCAGTACTTC.

This clone has only one observation. V is TRBV7-9 and J is TRBJ2-7, with 10 bases fitting TRBD1. V shed 5 bases and J 2 bases; nucleotides not matched to a gene: 6. The CDR3 totals 15 residues. From germline, CDR1 is SEHNR and CDR2 FQNEAQ (reference sequence). CDR3 in DNA: TGTGCCAGCAGCAAAGAGACAGGGGGCCCCTACGAGCAGTACTTC. Its translation: CASSKETGGPYEQYF.

The chain joins TRBV13 to TRBJ1-5; TRBD1 matches 10 bases. The V gene end was trimmed by 0 bases and the J gene end by 7 bases; junction bases not matched to a gene: 6. Germline V gene data show CDR1 as PRHDT and CDR2 as FYEKMQ (reference sequence). The CDR3 is 16 amino acids. The CDR3 loop is CASSLGGTGVGQPQHF. The CDR3 nucleotides read TGTGCCAGCAGCTTAGGTGGGACAGGGGTTGGGCAGCCCCAGCATTTT.